Sequencing of this T cell receptor beta chain was carried out in a study of T cell responses to AZD1222 COVID-19 vaccine listed by TCRdb under 2021. Some background on the complete study: AZD1222 recipients whose second dose came at about 4 weeks and those whose second dose came at about 12 weeks were combined into one group, since spike-specific TCR depth and breadth did not differ between the two schedules. Trial participants were enrolled by age into subgroups of 18-55, 56-69 and 70-plus years, and around 150, 28 and 57 TCR-sequenced participants, respectively, were included in these subgroups. A total of over 230 trial participants underwent TCR sequencing, of whom around 210 had received two doses of AZD1222 and around 25 had received two doses of the MenACWY control vaccine. On the study overall, not on this receptor specifically: Nearly half of unique spike-specific TCRs reportedly recognized epitopes outside regions mutated in the B.1.351 and B.1.1.7 variants. Conclusions about previously exposed vaccinees are limited, since just six AZD1222 recipients were seropositive for SARS-CoV-2 at baseline. No day 14 peak-response samples were available, so repertoires were characterized only after the peak T cell response. CD4 TCRs associated with the vaccine covered the entire spike protein, and the dominant responses were in regions 160-218 and 743-854. Most participants were white British and females outnumbered males, and the authors suggested that clonal diversity may have been underestimated. After two AZD1222 doses, both the breadth and the depth of spike-specific TCRs were significantly higher than at day 0 and than in MenACWY recipients. In the small 56-69-year group, the increase in depth fell short of significance, most likely because of low power.

Via the germline V gene, CDR1 is SGHRS and CDR2 YFSETQ. The V and J ends are trimmed by 0 bases and 0 bases, leaving 12 bases between them. The CDR3 has 16 amino acids, counting the end cysteine and phenylalanine. The only DNA kept is the CDR3, 48 bases in frame from the first base. As for this clone: Its antigen specificity is not known. Base qualities were left out, and no much larger clone turns up one base away.

The CDR3 regions of human TCRbeta chains were analyzed by immunosequencing. Per the authors' processing: TCRs in the repertoires were compared against a reference library of SARS-CoV-2-specific TCRs that had been generated with the MIRA antigen-specificity platform. Breadth was defined as the fraction of unique TCRs that were SARS-CoV-2-associated, and depth was defined as the fraction of total T cells that were SARS-CoV-2-associated. Using the MIRA data, each spike-specific TCR was mapped to the spike region that the TCR reacts to and placed in a CD4 or CD8 class. Log10-transformed breadth and depth values were compared by one-way ANOVA with Sidak's multiple comparisons tests. The table was pulled from immuneACCESS by TCRdb, which kept in-frame rearrangements only. Such tables lose some clones; where checked, under half of the loss comes from unresolved V genes, and the rest has no known cause. V and J calls and clone size are copied from that table; D and trimming were computed from the DNA. In all, the sample holds about 100,000 clones, and around nine tenths of those were seen once. The ten largest clones take up about 15% of the sample.

The sample's time point label, decoded: baseline before first vaccination. Samples from vaccinated people were obtained from the UK trials COV001 and COV002, which included a single-blind randomized controlled phase 2/3 trial of AZD1222 (ChAdOx1 nCoV-19) in healthy adults. For TCRbeta chain sequencing, PBMC samples were collected from trial participants at day 0 and at day 28 after the second dose. This sample comprised peripheral blood, obtained on day 0 of AZD1222 vaccination. The chain was built from TRBV5-1 and TRBJ1-2, with no D gene named confidently. The TCR sequence derives from an adult in good health. CDR3 loop: CASSLASGEANYGYTF. The DNA sequence is as follows: TGCGCCAGCAGCTTGGCGTCAGGCGAAGCTAACTATGGCTACACCTTC.